Shown below are 6 T cell receptor beta chains from a single sample sequenced in a study of T cell responses to AZD1222 COVID-19 vaccine. Generated by immunoSEQ multiplex PCR, the TCRdb table keeps only in-frame clones and is missing some. The data contain 120,000 to 150,000 clones, about 91% of them seen just once; the ten biggest clones take up around 5%. The source material was peripheral blood, sampled on day 0 of AZD1222 vaccination. The receptors stem from an adult in good health.

The rearrangement uses TRBV2 and TRBJ2-1, with 11 nucleotides matching TRBD2. The germline V gene encodes CDR1 SNHLY and CDR2 FYNNEI. Losses at the gene ends were 6 bases for V and 2 bases for J; bases not matched to a gene: 3. This CDR3 comprises 15 residues. CDR3 region: CASSLGLAAYNEQFF. CDR3 in DNA: TGTGCCAGCAGCCTGGGACTAGCGGCCTACAATGAGCAGTTCTTC. The full variable domain, in which reference TRBV2 and TRBJ2-1 provide the parts outside the CDR3, is EPEVTQTPSHQVTQMGQEVILRCVPISNHLYFYWYRQILGQKVEFLVSFYNNEISEKSEIFDDQFSVERPDGSNFTLKIRSTKLEDSAMYFCASSLGLAAYNEQFFGPGTRLTVL.

This clone was recorded once. The chain couples TRBV3-1 (or the pseudogene TRBV3-2) to TRBJ1-2, with D hard to call. V was shortened by 5 bases and J by 3 bases, with 4 bases between the two germline ends. From germline, CDR1 is LGHDT and CDR2 YNNKEL (reference sequence). This CDR3 has 11 amino acids. The CDR3 DNA reads as TGTGCCAGCAGCTCCCACTATGGCTACACCTTC. Amino acid sequence: CASSSHYGYTF.

This clone occurred once. The gene calls are TRBV18 and TRBJ2-5; tentatively, D is TRBD2 (5 bases). V shed 1 base and J shed 5 bases, with 14 bases lying between them. This CDR3 is 15 amino acids long. CDR1 KGHSH and CDR2 LQKENI come from the germline V gene. CDR3: CASSPQLEGGETQYF. The CDR3 DNA reads as TGTGCCAGCTCACCACAGCTCGAGGGTGGGGAGACCCAGTACTTC.

The CDR3 nucleotides are TGTGCCAGCCCCGGGACAGGGTGTAGGACCCAGTACTTC. This translates into CASPGTGCRTQYF. The genes are TRBV28 and TRBJ2-5, with TRBD1 matching over 9 bases. Trimming removed 8 bases from V and 7 bases from J; junction bases left unmatched: 8. The CDR3 is 13 residues long. Germline CDR1 is MDHEN and CDR2 is SYDVKM.

The chain carries TRBV27 and TRBJ1-5; no firm D call. In germline, CDR1 is MNHEY, CDR2 SMNVEV (reference sequence). This CDR3 has 12 amino acids. The CDR3 here is CAEVVGNQPQHF. In nucleotides, the CDR3 is TGTGCGGAAGTGGTTGGCAATCAGCCCCAGCATTTT.

The chain's CDR3 is CASSSYRAQGYYEQYF. In nucleotides, the CDR3 is TGTGCCAGCAGCTCCTACAGGGCACAGGGATACTACGAGCAGTACTTC. The chain uses TRBV7-2 and TRBJ2-7; D perhaps matches TRBD1 (6 bases). This CDR3 is built from 16 residues. Germline V CDR1 and CDR2: SGHTA, FQGNSA. The ends were cut back, 4 bases at V and 3 bases at J, with 19 bases in the middle.